This T cell receptor beta chain appears in the sequencing data of a study of blood T cell repertoires in COVID-19. Study overall: T cells, B-cell-depleted T cells, or PBMCs provided the cDNA or gDNA that served as material.

CDR3 length: 19 amino acids. The V gene's germline CDR1 is SGHVS and CDR2 FQNEAQ. Trimming took 1 base from V and 0 from J; bases not matched to a gene: 8. Clones were sequenced by immunoSEQ multiplex PCR, and TCRdb holds only the in-frame ones, with some missing. The table lists about 480,000 clones, around nine tenths of them singletons. Symptom resolution, clearance, or two negative PCRs marked the recovered donors of Cohort 3. Input material: PBMCs or T cells enriched from blood (not recorded which). The receptor's source is a woman in her thirties or forties who had recovered from COVID-19. This rearrangement joins TRBV7-8 to TRBJ2-1, with 11 bases lining up with TRBD2. This CDR3 reads CASSLVLAGGLSSYNEQFF. For the CDR3, the DNA is TGTGCCAGCAGCTTAGTGCTAGCGGGAGGTCTAAGCTCCTACAATGAGCAGTTCTTC.